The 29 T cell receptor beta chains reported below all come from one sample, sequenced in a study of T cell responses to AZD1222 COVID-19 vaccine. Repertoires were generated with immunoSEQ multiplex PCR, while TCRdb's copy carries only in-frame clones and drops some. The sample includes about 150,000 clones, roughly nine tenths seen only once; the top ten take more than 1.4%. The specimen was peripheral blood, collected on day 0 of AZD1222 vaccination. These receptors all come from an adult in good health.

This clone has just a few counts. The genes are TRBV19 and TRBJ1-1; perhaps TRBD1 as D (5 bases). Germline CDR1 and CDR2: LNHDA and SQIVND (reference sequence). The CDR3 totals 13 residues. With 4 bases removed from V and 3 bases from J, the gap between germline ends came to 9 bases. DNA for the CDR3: TGTGCCAGTAGTACGGGGCAGTACACTGAAGCTTTCTTT. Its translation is CASSTGQYTEAFF.

CDR3 in amino acids: CAWSAPRGVRPYEQYF. The CDR3 DNA reads as TGTGCCTGGAGTGCCCCCCGAGGGGTTAGGCCCTACGAGCAGTACTTC. V usage is TRBV30 and J usage is TRBJ2-7; D possibly matches TRBD1 or TRBD2 (5 bases each). Trimming removed 1 base from V and 2 bases from J, with 18 bases in between. The CDR3 is 16 residues long. Looked up from germline, CDR1 is GTSNPN and CDR2 is SVGIG (reference sequence).

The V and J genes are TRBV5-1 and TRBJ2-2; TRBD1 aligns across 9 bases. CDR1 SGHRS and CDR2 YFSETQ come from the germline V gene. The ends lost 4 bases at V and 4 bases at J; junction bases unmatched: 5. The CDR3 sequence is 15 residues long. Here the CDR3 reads CASSRWTGATGELFF. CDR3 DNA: TGCGCCAGCAGCCGATGGACAGGGGCCACCGGGGAGCTGTTTTTT. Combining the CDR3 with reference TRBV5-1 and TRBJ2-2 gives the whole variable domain KAGVTQTPRYLIKTRGQQVTLSCSPISGHRSVSWYQQTPGQGLQFLFEYFSETQRNKGNFPGRFSGRQFSNSRSEMNVSTLELGDSALYLCASSRWTGATGELFFGEGSRLTVL.

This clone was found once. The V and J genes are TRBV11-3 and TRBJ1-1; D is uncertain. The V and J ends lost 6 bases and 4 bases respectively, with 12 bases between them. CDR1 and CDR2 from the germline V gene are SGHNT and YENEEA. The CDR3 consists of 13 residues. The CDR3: CASSLEAVTEAFF. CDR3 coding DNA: TGTGCCAGCAGTCTCGAGGCAGTCACTGAAGCTTTCTTT. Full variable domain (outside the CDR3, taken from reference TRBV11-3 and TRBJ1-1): EAGVVQSPRYKIIEKKQPVAFWCNPISGHNTLYWYLQNLGQGPELLIRYENEEAVDDSQLPKDRFSAERLKGVDSTLKIQPAELGDSAVYLCASSLEAVTEAFFGQGTRLTVV.

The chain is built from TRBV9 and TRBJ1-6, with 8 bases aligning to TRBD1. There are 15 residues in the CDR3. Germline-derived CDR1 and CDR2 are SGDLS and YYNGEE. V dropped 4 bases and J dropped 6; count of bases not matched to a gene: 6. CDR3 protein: CASSPRQGSNSPLHF. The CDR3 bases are TGTGCCAGCAGCCCTCGACAGGGGAGTAATTCACCCCTCCACTTT.

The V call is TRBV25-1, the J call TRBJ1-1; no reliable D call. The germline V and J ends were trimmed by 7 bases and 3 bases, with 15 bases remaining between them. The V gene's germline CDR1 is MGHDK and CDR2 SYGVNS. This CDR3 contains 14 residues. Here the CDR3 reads CASTKREVDTEAFF. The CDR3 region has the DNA TGTGCCAGCACCAAGAGGGAGGTTGACACTGAAGCTTTCTTT.

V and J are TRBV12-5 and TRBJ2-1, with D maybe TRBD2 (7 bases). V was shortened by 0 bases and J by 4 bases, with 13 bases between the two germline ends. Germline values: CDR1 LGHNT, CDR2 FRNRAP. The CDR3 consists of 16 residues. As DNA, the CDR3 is TGTGCTAGTGGTTTGGTAGGGGGAGCGGGGTACAATGAGCAGTTCTTC. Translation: CASGLVGGAGYNEQFF.

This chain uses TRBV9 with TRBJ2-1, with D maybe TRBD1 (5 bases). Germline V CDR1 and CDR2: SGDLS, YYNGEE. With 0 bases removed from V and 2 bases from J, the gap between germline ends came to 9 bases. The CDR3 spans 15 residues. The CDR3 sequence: CASSVGGMTYNEQFF. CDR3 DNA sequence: TGTGCCAGCAGCGTAGGGGGCATGACCTACAATGAGCAGTTCTTC.

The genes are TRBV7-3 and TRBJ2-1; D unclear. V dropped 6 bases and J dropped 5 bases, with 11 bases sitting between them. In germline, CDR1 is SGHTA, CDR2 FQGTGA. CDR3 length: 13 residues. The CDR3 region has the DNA TGTGCCAGCAGGTTATTACAGCACAATGAGCAGTTCTTC. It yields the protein CASRLLQHNEQFF.

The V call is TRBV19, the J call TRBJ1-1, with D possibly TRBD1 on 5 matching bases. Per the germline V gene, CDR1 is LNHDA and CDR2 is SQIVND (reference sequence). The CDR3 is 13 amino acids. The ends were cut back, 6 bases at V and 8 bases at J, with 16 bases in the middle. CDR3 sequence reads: CASRDTGRTEAFF. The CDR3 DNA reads TGTGCCAGTAGGGACACCGGCCGAACAGAAGCTTTCTTT.

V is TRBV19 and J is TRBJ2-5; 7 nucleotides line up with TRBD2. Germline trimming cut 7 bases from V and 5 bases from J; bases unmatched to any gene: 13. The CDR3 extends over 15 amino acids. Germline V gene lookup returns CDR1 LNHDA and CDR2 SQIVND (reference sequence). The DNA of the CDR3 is TGTGCCAGTAAGGTGGCGGGAGCGTTCCACGAGACCCAGTACTTC. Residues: CASKVAGAFHETQYF. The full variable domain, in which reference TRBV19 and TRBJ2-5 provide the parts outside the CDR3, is DGGITQSPKYLFRKEGQNVTLSCEQNLNHDAMYWYRQDPGQGLRLIYYSQIVNDFQKGDIAEGYSVSREKKESFPLTVTSAQKNPTAFYLCASKVAGAFHETQYFGPGTRLLVL.

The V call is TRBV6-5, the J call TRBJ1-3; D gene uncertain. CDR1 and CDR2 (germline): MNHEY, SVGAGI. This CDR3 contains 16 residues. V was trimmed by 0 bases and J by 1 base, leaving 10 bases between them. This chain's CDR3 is CASSYSSPGSGNTIYF. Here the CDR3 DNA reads TGTGCCAGCAGTTACTCCTCACCGGGGTCTGGAAACACCATATATTTT.

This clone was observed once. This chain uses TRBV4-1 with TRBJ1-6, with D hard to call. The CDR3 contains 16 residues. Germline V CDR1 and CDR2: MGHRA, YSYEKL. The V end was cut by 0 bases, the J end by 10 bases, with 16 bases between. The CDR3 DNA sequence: TGCGCCAGCAGCCAAGACTCCCCAGCCCCGGGGTCACCCCTCCACTTT. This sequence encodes CASSQDSPAPGSPLHF.

CDR3 protein: CASSSPPAGGTSHEQFF. CDR3 bases: TGTGCCAGCAGCTCCCCCCCGGCCGGGGGCACCTCCCATGAGCAGTTCTTC. The rearrangement links TRBV7-9 to TRBJ2-1; TRBD1 or TRBD2 may be the D gene (6 bases each). V gave up 4 bases and J gave up 8 bases, with 24 bases separating them. The CDR3 has 17 residues. Germline values: CDR1 SEHNR, CDR2 FQNEAQ (reference sequence).

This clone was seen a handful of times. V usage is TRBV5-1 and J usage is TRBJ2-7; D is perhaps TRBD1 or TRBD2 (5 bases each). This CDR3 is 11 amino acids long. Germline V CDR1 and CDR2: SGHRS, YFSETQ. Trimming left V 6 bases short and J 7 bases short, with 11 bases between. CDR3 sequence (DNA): TGCGCCAGCACCCTCTGGGGGGAGCAGTACTTC. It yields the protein CASTLWGEQYF.

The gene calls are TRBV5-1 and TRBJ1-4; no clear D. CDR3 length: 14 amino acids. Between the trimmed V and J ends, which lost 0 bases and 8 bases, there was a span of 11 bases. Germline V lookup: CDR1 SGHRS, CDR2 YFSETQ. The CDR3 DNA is TGCGCCAGCAGCTTGGAGAACCTAGGAGAAAAACTGTTTTTT. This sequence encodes CASSLENLGEKLFF.

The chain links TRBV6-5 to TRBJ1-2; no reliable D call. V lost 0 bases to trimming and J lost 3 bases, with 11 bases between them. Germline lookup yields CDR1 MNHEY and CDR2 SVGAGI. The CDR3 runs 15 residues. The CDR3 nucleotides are TGTGCCAGCAGTTACTCAGGGAAAGCAGACTATGGCTACACCTTC. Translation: CASSYSGKADYGYTF.

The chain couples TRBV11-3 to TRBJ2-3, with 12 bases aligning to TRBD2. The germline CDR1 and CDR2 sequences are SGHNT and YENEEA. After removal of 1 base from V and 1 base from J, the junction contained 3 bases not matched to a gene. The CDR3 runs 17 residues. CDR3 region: CASSLALAGGRTDTQYF. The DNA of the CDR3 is TGTGCCAGCAGCTTAGCTCTAGCGGGAGGGCGCACAGATACGCAGTATTTT.

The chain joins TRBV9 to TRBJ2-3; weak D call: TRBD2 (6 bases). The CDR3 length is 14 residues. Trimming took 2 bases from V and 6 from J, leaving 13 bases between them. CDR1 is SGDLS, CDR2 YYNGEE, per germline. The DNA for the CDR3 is TGTGCCAGCAGCGTTAAACTAGCAACGGATACGCAGTATTTT. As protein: CASSVKLATDTQYF.

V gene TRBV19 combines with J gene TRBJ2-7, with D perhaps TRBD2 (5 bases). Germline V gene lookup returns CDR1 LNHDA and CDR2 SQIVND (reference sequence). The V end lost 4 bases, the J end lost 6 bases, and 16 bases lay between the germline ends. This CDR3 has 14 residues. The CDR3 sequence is CASSTLGGSVEQYF. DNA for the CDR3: TGTGCCAGTAGTACCCTAGGAGGATCCGTCGAGCAGTACTTC.

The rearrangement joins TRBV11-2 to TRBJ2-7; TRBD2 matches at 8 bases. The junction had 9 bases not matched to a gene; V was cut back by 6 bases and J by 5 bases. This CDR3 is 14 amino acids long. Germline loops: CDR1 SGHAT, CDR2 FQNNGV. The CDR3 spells CASRLAGWGDEQYF. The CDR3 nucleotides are TGTGCCAGCAGGCTAGCGGGTTGGGGGGACGAGCAGTACTTC.

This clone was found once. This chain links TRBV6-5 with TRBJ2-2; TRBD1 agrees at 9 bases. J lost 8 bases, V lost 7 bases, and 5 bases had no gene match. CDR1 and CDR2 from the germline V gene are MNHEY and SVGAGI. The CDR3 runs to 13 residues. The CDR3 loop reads CASTGTGTGELFF. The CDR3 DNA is TGTGCCAGCACGGGGACAGGGACGGGGGAGCTGTTTTTT.

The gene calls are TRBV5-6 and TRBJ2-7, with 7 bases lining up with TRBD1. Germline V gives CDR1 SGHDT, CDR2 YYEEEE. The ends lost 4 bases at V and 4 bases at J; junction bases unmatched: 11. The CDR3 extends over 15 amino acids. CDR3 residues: CASSRLTGSLYEQYF. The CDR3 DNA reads TGTGCCAGCAGCCGGTTGACAGGGAGCTTGTACGAGCAGTACTTC.

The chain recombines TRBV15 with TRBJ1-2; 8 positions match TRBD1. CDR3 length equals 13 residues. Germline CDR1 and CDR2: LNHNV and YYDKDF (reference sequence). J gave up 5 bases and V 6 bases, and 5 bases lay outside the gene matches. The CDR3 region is CATSLGQGYGYTF. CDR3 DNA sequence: TGTGCCACCAGTCTTGGACAGGGTTATGGCTACACCTTC.

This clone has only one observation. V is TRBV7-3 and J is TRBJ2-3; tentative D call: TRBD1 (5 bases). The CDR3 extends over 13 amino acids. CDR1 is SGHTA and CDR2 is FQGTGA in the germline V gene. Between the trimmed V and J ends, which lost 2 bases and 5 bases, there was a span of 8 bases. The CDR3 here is CASSLGRGDTQYF. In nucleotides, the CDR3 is TGTGCCAGCAGCTTAGGAAGGGGAGATACGCAGTATTTT.

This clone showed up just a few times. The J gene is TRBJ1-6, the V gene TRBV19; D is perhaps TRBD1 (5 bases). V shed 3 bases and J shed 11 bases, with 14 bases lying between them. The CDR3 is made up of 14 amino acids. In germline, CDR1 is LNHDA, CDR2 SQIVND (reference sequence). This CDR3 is CASSMGGIGAPLHF. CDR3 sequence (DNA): TGTGCCAGTAGTATGGGGGGAATTGGGGCACCCCTCCACTTT. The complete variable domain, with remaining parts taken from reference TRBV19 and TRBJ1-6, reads DGGITQSPKYLFRKEGQNVTLSCEQNLNHDAMYWYRQDPGQGLRLIYYSQIVNDFQKGDIAEGYSVSREKKESFPLTVTSAQKNPTAFYLCASSMGGIGAPLHFGNGTRLTVT.

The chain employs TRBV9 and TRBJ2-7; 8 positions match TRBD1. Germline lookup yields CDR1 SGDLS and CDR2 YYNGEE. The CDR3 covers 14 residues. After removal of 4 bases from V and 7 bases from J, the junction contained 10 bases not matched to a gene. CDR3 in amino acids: CASSSRDRFWEQYF. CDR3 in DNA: TGTGCCAGCAGCTCCCGGGACAGGTTTTGGGAGCAGTACTTC.

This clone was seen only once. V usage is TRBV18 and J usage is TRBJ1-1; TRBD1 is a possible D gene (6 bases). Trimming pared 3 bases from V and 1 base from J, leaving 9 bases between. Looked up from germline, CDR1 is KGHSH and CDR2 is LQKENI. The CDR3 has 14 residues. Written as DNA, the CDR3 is TGTGCCAGCTCACCCGGGACACAGAACACTGAAGCTTTCTTT. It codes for CASSPGTQNTEAFF.

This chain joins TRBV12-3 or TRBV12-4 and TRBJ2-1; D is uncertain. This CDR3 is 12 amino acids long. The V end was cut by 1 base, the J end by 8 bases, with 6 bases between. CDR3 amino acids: CASSLGFDEQFF. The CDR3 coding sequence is TGTGCCAGCAGTTTAGGGTTCGATGAGCAGTTCTTC.